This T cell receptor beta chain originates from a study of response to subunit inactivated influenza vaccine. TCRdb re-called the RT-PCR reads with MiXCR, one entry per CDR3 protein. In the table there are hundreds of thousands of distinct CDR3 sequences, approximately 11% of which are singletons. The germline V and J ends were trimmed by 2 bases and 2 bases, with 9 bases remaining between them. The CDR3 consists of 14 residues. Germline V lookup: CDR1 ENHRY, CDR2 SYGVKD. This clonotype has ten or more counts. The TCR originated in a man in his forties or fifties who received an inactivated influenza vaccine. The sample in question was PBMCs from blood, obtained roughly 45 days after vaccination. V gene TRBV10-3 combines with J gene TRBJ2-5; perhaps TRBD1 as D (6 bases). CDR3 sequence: CAISEPGQQETQYF. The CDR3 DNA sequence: TGTGCCATCAGTGAGCCTGGACAGCAAGAGACCCAGTACTTC.